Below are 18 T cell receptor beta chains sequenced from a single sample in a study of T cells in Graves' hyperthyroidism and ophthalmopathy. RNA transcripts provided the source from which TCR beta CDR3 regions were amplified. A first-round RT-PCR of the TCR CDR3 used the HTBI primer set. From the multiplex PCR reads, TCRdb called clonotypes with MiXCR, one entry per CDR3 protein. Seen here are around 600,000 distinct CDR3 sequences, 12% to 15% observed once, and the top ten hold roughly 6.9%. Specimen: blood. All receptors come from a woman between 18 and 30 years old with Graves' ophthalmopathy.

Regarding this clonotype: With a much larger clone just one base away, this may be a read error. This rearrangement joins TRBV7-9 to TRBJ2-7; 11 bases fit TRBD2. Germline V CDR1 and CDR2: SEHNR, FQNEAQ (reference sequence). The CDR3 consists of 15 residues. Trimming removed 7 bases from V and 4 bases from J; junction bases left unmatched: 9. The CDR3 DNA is TGTGCCAGCAACCCGATGACTAGCGGGACGTACGAGCAGTACTTC. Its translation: CASNPMTSGTYEQYF.

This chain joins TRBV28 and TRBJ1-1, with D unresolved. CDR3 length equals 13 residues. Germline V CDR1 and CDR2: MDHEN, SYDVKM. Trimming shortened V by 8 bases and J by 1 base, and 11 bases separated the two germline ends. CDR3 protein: CASPDRSNTEAFF. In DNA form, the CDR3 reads TGTGCCAGCCCCGACCGATCGAACACTGAAGCTTTCTTT.

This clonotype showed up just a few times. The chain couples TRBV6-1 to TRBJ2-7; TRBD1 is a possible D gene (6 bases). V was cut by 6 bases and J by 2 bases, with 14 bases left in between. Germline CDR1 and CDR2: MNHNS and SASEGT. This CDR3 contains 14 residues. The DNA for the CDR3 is TGTGCCAGCAGACGCCCGGACAGAACCTACGAGCAGTACTTC. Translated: CASRRPDRTYEQYF.

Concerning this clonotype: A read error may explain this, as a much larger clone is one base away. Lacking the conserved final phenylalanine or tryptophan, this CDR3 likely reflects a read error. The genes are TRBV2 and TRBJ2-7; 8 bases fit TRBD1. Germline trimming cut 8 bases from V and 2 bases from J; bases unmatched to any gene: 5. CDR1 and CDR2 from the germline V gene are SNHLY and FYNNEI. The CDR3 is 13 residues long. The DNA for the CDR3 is TGTGCCAGCTTGGACAGGGCTACCTACGAGCAGTACTCC. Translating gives CASLDRATYEQYS.

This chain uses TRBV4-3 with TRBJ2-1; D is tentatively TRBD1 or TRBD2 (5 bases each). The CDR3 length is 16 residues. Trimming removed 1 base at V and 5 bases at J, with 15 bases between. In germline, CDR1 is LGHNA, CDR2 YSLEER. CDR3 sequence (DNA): TGCGCCAGCAGCCAAGGGACGGGGCGCGGTAACAATGAGCAGTTCTTC. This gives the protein CASSQGTGRGNNEQFF.

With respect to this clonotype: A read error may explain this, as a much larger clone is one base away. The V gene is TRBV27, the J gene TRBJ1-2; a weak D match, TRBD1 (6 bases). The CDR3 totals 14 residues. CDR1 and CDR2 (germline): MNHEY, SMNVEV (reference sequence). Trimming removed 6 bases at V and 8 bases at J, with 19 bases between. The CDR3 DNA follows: TGTGCCAGCAGGACAGCCGGGACACGGCACGGCTACACCTTC. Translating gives CASRTAGTRHGYTF.

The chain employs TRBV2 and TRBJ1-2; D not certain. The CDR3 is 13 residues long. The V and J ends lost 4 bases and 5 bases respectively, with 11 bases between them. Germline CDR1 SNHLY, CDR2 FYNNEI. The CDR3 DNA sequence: TGTGCCAGCAGTGCGGCGGGGAGGTATGGCTACACCTTC. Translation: CASSAAGRYGYTF. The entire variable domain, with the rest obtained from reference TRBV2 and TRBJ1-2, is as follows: EPEVTQTPSHQVTQMGQEVILRCVPISNHLYFYWYRQILGQKVEFLVSFYNNEISEKSEIFDDQFSVERPDGSNFTLKIRSTKLEDSAMYFCASSAAGRYGYTFGSGTRLTVV.

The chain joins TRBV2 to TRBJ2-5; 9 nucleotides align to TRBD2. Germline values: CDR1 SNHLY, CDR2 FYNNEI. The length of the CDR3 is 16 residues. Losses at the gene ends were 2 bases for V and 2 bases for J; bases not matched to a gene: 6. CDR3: CASSELAGEAQETQYF. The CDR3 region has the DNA TGTGCCAGCAGTGAATTAGCGGGAGAGGCACAAGAGACCCAGTACTTC.

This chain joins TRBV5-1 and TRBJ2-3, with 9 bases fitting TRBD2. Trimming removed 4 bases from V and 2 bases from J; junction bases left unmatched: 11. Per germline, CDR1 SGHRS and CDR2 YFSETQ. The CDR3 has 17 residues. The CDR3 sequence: CASSRKRAGGFTDTQYF. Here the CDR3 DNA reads TGCGCCAGCAGCAGGAAGAGGGCGGGAGGGTTCACAGATACGCAGTATTTT.

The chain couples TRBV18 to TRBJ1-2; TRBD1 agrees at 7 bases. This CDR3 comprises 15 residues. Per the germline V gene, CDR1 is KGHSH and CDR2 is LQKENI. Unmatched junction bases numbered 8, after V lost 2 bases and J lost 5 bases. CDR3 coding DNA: TGTGCCAGCTCACCAGAGGAGGCAGGGGGATATGGCTACACCTTC. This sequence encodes CASSPEEAGGYGYTF. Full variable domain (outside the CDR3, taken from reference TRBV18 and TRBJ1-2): NAGVMQNPRHLVRRRGQEARLRCSPMKGHSHVYWYRQLPEEGLKFMVYLQKENIIDESGMPKERFSAEFPKEGPSILRIQQVVRGDSAAYFCASSPEEAGGYGYTFGSGTRLTVV.

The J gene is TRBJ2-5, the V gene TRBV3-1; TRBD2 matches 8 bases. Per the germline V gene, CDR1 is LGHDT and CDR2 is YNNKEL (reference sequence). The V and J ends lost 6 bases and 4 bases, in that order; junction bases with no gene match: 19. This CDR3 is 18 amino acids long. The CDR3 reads CASRALDGSGKFRETQYF. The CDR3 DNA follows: TGTGCCAGCAGAGCCTTAGACGGTAGCGGGAAGTTTCGAGAGACCCAGTACTTC.

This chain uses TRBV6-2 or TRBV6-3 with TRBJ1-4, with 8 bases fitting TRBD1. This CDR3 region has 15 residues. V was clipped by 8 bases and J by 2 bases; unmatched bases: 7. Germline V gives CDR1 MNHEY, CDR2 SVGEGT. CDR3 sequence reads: CASAARQGTNEKLFF. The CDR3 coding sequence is TGTGCCAGCGCAGCCCGACAGGGGACTAATGAAAAACTGTTTTTT.

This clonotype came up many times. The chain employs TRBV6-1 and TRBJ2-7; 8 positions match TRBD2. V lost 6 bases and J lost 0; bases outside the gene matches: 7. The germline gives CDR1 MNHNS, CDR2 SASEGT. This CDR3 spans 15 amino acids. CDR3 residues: CASSAPSGGSYEQYF. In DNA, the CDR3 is TGTGCCAGCAGCGCCCCGAGCGGGGGCTCCTACGAGCAGTACTTC.

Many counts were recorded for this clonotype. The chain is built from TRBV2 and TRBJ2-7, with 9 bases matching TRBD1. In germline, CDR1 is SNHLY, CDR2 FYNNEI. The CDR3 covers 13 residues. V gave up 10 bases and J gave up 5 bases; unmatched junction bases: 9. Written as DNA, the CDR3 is TGTGCCACGAACCGGGACAGGGAGAACGAGCAGTACTTC. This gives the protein CATNRDRENEQYF.

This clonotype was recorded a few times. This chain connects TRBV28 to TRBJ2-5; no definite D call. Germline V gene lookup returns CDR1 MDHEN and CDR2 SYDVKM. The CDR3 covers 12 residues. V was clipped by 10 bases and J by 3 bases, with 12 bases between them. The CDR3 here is CAISTVEETQYF. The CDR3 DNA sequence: TGTGCCATCTCTACAGTAGAAGAGACCCAGTACTTC. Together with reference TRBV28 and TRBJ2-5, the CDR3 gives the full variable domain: DVKVTQSSRYLVKRTGEKVFLECVQDMDHENMFWYRQDPGLGLRLIYFSYDVKMKEKGDIPEGYSVSREKKERFSLILESASTNQTSMYLCAISTVEETQYFGPGTRLLVL.

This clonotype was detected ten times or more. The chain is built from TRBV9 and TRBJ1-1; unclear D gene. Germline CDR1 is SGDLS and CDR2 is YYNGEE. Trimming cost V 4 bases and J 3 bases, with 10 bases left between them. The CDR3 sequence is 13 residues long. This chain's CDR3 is CASSPRLDTEAFF. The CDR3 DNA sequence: TGTGCCAGCAGCCCCCGTCTGGACACTGAAGCTTTCTTT.

CDR3 bases: TGCAGTGCTAGAGGGGGTGGGGGGGGGGGTACCTATGGCTACACCTTC. It codes for CSARGGGGGGTYGYTF. The chain is built from TRBV20-1 and TRBJ1-2, with D tentatively TRBD1 (5 bases). There are 16 residues in the CDR3. CDR1 is DFQATT, CDR2 SNEGSKA, per germline (reference sequence). Trimming took off 1 base at V and 4 bases at J, with 19 bases between the two ends.

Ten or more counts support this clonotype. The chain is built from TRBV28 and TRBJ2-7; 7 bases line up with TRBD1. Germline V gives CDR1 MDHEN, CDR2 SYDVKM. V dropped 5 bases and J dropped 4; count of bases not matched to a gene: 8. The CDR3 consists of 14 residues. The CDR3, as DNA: TGTGCCAGCAGTAGCTACGGGACAGTATACGAGCAGTACTTC. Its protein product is CASSSYGTVYEQYF.